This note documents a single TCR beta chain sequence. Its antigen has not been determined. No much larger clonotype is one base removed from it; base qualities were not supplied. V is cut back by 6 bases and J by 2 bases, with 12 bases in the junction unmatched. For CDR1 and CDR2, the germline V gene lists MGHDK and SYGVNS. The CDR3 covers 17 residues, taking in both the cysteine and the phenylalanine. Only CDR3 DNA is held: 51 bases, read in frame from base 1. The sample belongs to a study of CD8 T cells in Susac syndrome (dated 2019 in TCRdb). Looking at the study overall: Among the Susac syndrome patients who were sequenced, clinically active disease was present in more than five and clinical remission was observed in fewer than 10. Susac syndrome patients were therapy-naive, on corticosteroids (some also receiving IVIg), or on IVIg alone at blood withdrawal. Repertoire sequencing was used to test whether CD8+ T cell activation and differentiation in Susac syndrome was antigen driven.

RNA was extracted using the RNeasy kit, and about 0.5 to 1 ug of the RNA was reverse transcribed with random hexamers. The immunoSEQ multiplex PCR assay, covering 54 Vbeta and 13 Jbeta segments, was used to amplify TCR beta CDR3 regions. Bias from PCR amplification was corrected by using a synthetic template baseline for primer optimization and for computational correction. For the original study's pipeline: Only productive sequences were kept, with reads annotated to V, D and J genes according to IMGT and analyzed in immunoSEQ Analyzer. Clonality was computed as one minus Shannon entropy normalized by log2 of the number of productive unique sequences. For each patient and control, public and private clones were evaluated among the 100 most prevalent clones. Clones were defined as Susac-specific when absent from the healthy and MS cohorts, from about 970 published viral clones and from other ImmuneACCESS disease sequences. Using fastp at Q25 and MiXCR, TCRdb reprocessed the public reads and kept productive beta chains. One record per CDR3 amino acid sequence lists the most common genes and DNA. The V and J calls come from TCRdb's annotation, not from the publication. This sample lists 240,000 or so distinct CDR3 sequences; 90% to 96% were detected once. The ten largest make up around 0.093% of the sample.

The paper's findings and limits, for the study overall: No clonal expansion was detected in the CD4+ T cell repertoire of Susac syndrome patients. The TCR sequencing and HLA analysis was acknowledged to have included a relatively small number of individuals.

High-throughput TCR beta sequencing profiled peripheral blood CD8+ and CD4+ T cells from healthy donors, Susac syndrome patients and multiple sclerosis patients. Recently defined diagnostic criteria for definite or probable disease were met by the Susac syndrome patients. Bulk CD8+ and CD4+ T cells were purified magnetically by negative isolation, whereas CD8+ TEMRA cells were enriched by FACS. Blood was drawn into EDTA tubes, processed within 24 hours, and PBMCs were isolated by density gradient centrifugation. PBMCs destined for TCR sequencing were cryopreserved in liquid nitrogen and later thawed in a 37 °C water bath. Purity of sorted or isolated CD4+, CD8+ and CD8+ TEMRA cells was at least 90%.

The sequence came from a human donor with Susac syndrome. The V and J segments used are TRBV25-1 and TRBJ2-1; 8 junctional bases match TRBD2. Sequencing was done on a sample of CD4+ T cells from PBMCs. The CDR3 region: CASSVLLPGLAYNEQFF. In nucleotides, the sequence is TGTGCCAGCAGCGTTTTGCTCCCGGGACTAGCCTACAATGAGCAGTTCTTC.